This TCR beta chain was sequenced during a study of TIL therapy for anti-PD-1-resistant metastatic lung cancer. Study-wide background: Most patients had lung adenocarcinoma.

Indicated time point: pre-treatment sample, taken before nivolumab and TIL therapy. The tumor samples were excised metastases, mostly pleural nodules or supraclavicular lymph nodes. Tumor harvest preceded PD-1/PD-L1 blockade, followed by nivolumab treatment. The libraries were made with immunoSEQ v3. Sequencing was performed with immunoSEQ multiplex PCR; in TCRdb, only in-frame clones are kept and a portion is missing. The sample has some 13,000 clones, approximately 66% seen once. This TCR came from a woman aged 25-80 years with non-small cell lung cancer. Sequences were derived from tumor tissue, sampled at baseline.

CDR3 sequence reads: CASSLVGAGGETQYF. CDR3 nucleotide sequence: TGTGCCAGCAGCTTAGTAGGGGCGGGAGGAGAGACCCAGTACTTC. This chain joins TRBV7-6 and TRBJ2-5, with TRBD2 matching over 8 bases. The V gene's germline CDR1 is SGHVS and CDR2 FNYEAQ. The CDR3 consists of 15 residues. V shed 1 base, J shed 4 bases, and the junction held 5 bases outside the gene matches.